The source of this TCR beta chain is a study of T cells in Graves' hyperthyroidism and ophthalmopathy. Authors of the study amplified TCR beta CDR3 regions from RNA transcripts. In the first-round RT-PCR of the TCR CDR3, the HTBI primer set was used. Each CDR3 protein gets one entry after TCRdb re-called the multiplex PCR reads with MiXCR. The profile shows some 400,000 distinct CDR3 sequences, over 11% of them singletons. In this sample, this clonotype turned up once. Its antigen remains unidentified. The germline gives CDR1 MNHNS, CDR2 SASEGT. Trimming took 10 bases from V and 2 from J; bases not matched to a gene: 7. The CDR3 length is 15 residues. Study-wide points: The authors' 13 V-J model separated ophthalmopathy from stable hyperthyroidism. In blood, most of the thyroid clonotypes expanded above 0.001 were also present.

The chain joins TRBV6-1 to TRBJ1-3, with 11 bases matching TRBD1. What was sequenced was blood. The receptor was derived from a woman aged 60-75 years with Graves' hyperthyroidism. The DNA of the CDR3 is TGTGCCAACCCGGACAGGGGGCTTCCTGGAAACACCATATATTTT. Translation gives CANPDRGLPGNTIYF.